This entry is about one T cell receptor beta chain. The data are from a study of blood T cell repertoires in COVID-19. For the study at large: The United States, Italy and Spain were the sources of the acute and convalescent COVID-19 samples. PBMCs, B-cell-depleted T cells, or T cells were the source of the cDNA or gDNA that made up the material.

Germline CDR1 is LNHDA and CDR2 is SQIVND (reference sequence). The CDR3 runs 15 residues. V shed 5 bases, J shed 4 bases, and the junction held 7 bases outside the gene matches. Per the authors' pipeline: Amplification with reference gene primers provided the estimates of nucleated cell counts. The table came from immunoSEQ multiplex PCR; TCRdb's copy has only in-frame clones and leaves some out. V, J and clone size reflect that table, while D and trimming were determined from the DNA. The sample shows fewer than 300,000 clones, roughly 86% of them seen only once. The rearrangement joins TRBV19 to TRBJ1-4, with 7 bases aligning to TRBD1. Specimen: peripheral blood. The sequence was obtained from a man aged 40-55 years who had recovered from COVID-19. The CDR3 DNA is TGTGCCAGTAGTGTTGACAGGGAGAGTAATGAAAAACTGTTTTTT. This encodes CASSVDRESNEKLFF.